A selection of T cell receptor beta chains follows, all from one sample in a study of cytomegalovirus exposure and HLA in healthy donors. The method was immunoSEQ multiplex PCR; TCRdb's version includes in-frame clones alone and lacks a portion of them. The sample consists of about 110,000 clones, roughly 70% of them appearing once. Sequencing used PBMCs. The receptor set was obtained from a male donor in good health and CMV-seropositive. The CDR3 runs from the conserved cysteine through the conserved F or W. D genes are given only for firm matches. Where a row states a size, it is once, few, many or the class of an expanded clone; other rows omit it.

J gene	clone size	D gene	V gene	CDR3 protein	CDR3 DNA
TRBJ2-3	.	.	TRBV5-6	CASSLQGTDTQYF	TGTGCCAGCAGCTTACAGGGCACAGATACGCAGTATTTT
TRBJ2-5	.	TRBD1	TRBV9	CASSVRTGTGGETQYF	TGTGCCAGCAGCGTTAGAACCGGGACAGGCGGTGAGACCCAGTACTTC
TRBJ2-7	.	TRBD1	TRBV19	CASSPGTGRTYEQYF	TGTGCCAGTAGCCCCGGGACAGGGCGAACCTACGAGCAGTACTTC
TRBJ1-2	few	.	TRBV6-5	CASSYGAGIGYGYTF	TGTGCCAGCAGTTACGGGGCAGGGATAGGCTATGGCTACACCTTC
TRBJ1-1	.	.	TRBV7-9	CASSLGSRWGAFF	TGTGCCAGCAGCTTGGGGAGTAGGTGGGGAGCTTTCTTT
TRBJ1-1	.	.	TRBV4-1	CASSQDGDRMNTEAFF	TGCGCCAGCAGCCAAGATGGCGACAGAATGAACACTGAAGCTTTCTTT
TRBJ1-5	.	.	TRBV19	CASKYSHNQPQHF	TGTGCCAGTAAGTACAGCCACAATCAGCCCCAGCATTTT
TRBJ1-1	.	.	TRBV11-2	CASSFPGRTPEAFF	TGTGCCAGCAGCTTCCCAGGCAGGACTCCTGAAGCTTTCTTT
TRBJ1-5	.	TRBD1	TRBV13	CASSPAGQVNQPQHF	TGTGCCAGCAGCCCAGCGGGACAGGTCAATCAGCCCCAGCATTTT
TRBJ1-4	many	.	TRBV7-2	CASSFQALGEKLFF	TGTGCCAGCAGCTTCCAGGCTTTGGGTGAAAAACTGTTTTTT
TRBJ2-3	.	.	TRBV6-1	CASSGNRAPDTQYF	TGTGCCAGCAGTGGAAACAGGGCCCCAGATACGCAGTATTTT
TRBJ2-7	.	TRBD1	TRBV13	CASSRTGTGDEQYF	TGTGCCAGCAGCCGAACCGGGACAGGGGACGAGCAGTACTTC
TRBJ1-2	few	.	TRBV5-4	CASSLRRDYGYTF	TGTGCCAGCAGCTTACGGCGGGACTATGGCTACACCTTC
TRBJ1-1	few	TRBD1	TRBV4-1	CASSQMDRENTEAFF	TGCGCCAGCAGCCAAATGGACAGGGAGAACACTGAAGCTTTCTTT
TRBJ1-3	.	TRBD1	TRBV7-8	CASSTRRGLTGNTIYF	TGTGCCAGCAGCACACGCAGGGGGCTTACTGGAAACACCATATATTTT
TRBJ2-7	.	TRBD1	TRBV29-1	CSVGGGQGLRTYEQYF	TGCAGCGTGGGGGGGGGACAGGGGTTACGAACCTACGAGCAGTACTTC
TRBJ2-7	.	.	TRBV29-1	CSVESVEDYEQYF	TGCAGCGTTGAAAGCGTCGAAGACTACGAGCAGTACTTC
TRBJ2-1	.	TRBD1	TRBV6-4	CASSDTRTGPNEQFF	TGTGCCAGCAGTGACACCAGGACAGGTCCCAATGAGCAGTTCTTC
TRBJ2-3	.	.	TRBV30	CAWKHTGTQYF	TGTGCCTGGAAACACACAGGTACGCAGTATTTT
TRBJ2-2	.	.	TRBV29-1	CSVEEAENTGELFF	TGCAGCGTTGAAGAGGCAGAGAACACCGGGGAGCTGTTTTTT
TRBJ2-7	.	TRBD1	TRBV30	CAWSPPTGTDEQYF	TGTGCCTGGAGTCCACCGACAGGGACAGACGAGCAGTACTTC
TRBJ1-4	.	TRBD1	TRBV7-9	CASRRRTGIEKLFF	TGTGCCAGCCGGAGACGGACAGGGATTGAAAAACTGTTTTTT
TRBJ1-2	.	TRBD1	TRBV6-5	CASSYLRTGNYGYTF	TGTGCCAGCAGTTATCTTCGGACAGGAAACTATGGCTACACCTTC
TRBJ2-7	.	.	TRBV7-3	CASSAFIGSGQYF	TGTGCCAGCAGCGCATTTATTGGTTCGGGGCAGTACTTC
TRBJ2-3	.	TRBD2	TRBV30	CAWRPPTLGGSLDGYTDTQYF	TGTGCCTGGAGACCCCCGACCCTCGGCGGGAGTCTAGACGGCTACACAGATACGCAGTATTTT
TRBJ1-1	medium-sized	TRBD1	TRBV4-1	CASSRLGTALNTEAFF	TGCGCCAGCAGCCGGCTAGGGACAGCCCTGAACACTGAAGCTTTCTTT
TRBJ2-2	.	.	TRBV29-1	CSVRPSASVNTGELFF	TGCAGCGTTCGCCCTAGTGCTAGCGTCAACACCGGGGAGCTGTTTTTT
TRBJ1-4	.	.	TRBV19	CATRDFEKLFF	TGTGCCACAAGGGACTTTGAAAAACTGTTTTTT
TRBJ2-1	.	TRBD2	TRBV7-3	CASSPNSKTSTNEQFF	TGTGCCAGCAGCCCAAACAGCAAGACTAGCACCAATGAGCAGTTCTTC
TRBJ2-7	.	.	TRBV27	CASSLLGHSYEQYF	TGTGCCAGCAGTTTATTGGGACACAGTTACGAGCAGTACTTC
TRBJ2-5	.	TRBD1	TRBV14	CASSRRTGPRSETQYF	TGTGCCAGCAGCCGACGGACAGGACCTAGGTCGGAGACCCAGTACTTC
TRBJ2-1	.	TRBD1	TRBV7-3	CASSGGQLNEQFF	TGTGCCAGCAGCGGGGGACAGCTGAATGAGCAGTTCTTC
TRBJ2-7	.	.	TRBV7-9	CASSLPQGSYEQYF	TGTGCCAGCAGCTTGCCACAGGGCTCCTACGAGCAGTACTTC
TRBJ2-7	.	TRBD1	TRBV18	CASSPRTGKVWPYEQYF	TGTGCCAGCTCACCAAGGACAGGGAAAGTCTGGCCATACGAGCAGTACTTC
TRBJ1-5	.	.	TRBV19	CASSIAWTANQPQHF	TGTGCCAGTAGTATAGCTTGGACAGCGAATCAGCCCCAGCATTTT
TRBJ2-3	once	.	TRBV18	CASSPSYQGTQYF	TGTGCCAGCTCACCGTCCTATCAGGGTACGCAGTATTTT
TRBJ2-7	.	TRBD2	TRBV2	CASSPVVLAGNTYEQYF	TGTGCCAGCAGCCCCGTGGTTTTAGCGGGGAATACCTACGAGCAGTACTTC
TRBJ2-1	.	.	TRBV6-1	CASSDQGSYNEQFF	TGTGCCAGCAGTGACCAGGGATCCTACAATGAGCAGTTCTTC
TRBJ1-2	.	.	TRBV7-3	CASSLIGLGRGQYGYTF	TGTGCCAGCAGCTTAATTGGTCTCGGCAGGGGTCAATATGGCTACACCTTC
TRBJ2-1	.	TRBD2	TRBV6-5	CASSSPGLAANVQFF	TGTGCCAGCAGTTCCCCGGGACTAGCGGCAAATGTGCAGTTCTTC
TRBJ1-4	once	.	TRBV19	CASSTQGLGNEKLFF	TGTGCCAGTAGTACCCAGGGCTTAGGTAATGAAAAACTGTTTTTT
TRBJ2-1	few	.	TRBV4-3	CASSQGGGKSYNEQFF	TGCGCCAGCAGCCAAGGTGGCGGGAAGTCCTACAATGAGCAGTTCTTC
TRBJ1-2	.	.	TRBV28	CASSSGQRYGYTF	TGTGCCAGCAGTTCTGGACAGAGATATGGCTACACCTTC
TRBJ1-1	.	.	TRBV28	CASSLGRLNTEAFF	TGTGCCAGCAGCTTGGGCAGGCTGAACACTGAAGCTTTCTTT
TRBJ1-1	.	TRBD1	TRBV19	CASSTVQGAAFF	TGTGCCAGTAGTACCGTTCAGGGGGCAGCTTTCTTT
TRBJ1-6	.	TRBD1	TRBV27	CASSVQGPQLSSYNSPLHF	TGTGCCAGCAGTGTACAGGGGCCTCAACTGAGCTCCTATAATTCACCCCTCCACTTT
TRBJ1-1	.	.	TRBV19	CASSLWVGGDTEAFF	TGTGCCAGTAGTCTTTGGGTGGGAGGGGACACTGAAGCTTTCTTT
TRBJ1-2	once	TRBD1	TRBV11-2	CASRTNRGKGGGGYTF	TGTGCCAGCAGAACTAACAGGGGGAAGGGGGGTGGGGGCTACACCTTC
TRBJ1-2	.	TRBD1	TRBV6-4	CASSDGTGVGYTF	TGTGCCAGCAGTGACGGGACAGGGGTTGGCTACACCTTC